Included here is one TCR beta chain sequence, with context. This specimen belongs to a study of radiotherapy plus CTLA-4 blockade in lung cancer. Profiled with immunoSEQ multiplex PCR; TCRdb holds only in-frame clones, not every one. The sample has approximately 40,000 clones; 55% to 80% are singletons. The CDR3 consists of 12 residues. In germline, CDR1 is SEHNR, CDR2 FQNEAQ (reference sequence). The germline V and J ends were trimmed by 0 bases and 11 bases, with 8 bases remaining between them. The chain links TRBV7-9 to TRBJ1-5; possibly TRBD1 for D (5 bases). The input for sequencing was peripheral blood, taken from a patient treated with radiotherapy plus ipilimumab. This receptor was obtained from a human donor with non-small cell lung cancer who had stable disease on radiotherapy plus ipilimumab. The CDR3 here is CASSLASGAQHF. The CDR3 DNA reads TGTGCCAGCAGCTTAGCATCGGGGGCCCAGCATTTT.